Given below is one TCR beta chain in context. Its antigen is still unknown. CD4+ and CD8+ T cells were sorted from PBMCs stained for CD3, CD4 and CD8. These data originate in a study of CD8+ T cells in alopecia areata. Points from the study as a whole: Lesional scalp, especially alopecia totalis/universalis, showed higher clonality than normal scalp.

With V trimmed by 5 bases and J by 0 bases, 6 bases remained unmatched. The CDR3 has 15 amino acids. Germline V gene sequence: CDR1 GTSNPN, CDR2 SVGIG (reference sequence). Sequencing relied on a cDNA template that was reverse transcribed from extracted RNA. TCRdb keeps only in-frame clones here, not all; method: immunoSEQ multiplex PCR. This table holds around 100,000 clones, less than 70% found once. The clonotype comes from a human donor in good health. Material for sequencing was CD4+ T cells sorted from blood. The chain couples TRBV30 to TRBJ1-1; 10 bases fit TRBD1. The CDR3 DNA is TGTGCCTGGGGCACGGGACAGGGGATGAACACTGAAGCTTTCTTT. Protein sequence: CAWGTGQGMNTEAFF.